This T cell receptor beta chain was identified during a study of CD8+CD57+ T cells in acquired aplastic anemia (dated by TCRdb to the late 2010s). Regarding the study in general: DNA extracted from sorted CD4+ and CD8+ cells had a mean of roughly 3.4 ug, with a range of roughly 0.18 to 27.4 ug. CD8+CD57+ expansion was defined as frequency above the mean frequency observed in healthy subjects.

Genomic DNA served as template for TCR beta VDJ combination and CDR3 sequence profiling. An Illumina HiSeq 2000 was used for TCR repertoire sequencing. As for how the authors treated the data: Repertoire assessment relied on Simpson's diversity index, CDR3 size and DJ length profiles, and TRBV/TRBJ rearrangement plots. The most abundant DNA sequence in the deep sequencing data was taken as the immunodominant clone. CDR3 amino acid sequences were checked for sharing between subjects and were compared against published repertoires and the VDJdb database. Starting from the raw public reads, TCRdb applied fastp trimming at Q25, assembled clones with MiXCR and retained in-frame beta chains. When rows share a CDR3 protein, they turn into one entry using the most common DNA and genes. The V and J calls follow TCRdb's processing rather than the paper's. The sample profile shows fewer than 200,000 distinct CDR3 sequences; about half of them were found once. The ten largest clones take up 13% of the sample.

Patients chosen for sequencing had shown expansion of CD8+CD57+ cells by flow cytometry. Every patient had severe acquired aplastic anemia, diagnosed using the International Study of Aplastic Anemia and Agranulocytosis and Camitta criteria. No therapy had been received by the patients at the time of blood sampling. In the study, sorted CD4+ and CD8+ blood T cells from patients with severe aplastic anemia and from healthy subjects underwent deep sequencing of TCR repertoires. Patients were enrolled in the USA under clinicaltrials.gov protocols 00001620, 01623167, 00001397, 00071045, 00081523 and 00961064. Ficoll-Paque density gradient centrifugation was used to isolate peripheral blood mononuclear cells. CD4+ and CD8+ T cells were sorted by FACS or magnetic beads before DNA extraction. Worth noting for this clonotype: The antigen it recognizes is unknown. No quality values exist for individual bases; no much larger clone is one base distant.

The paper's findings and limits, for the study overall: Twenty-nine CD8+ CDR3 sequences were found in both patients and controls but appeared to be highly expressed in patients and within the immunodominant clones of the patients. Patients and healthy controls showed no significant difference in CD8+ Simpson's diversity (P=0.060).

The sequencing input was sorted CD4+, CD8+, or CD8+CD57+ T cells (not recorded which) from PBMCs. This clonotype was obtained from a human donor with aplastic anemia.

The CDR3 loop reads CSARGQVDYEQYF. The DNA reads TGCAGTGCTAGGGGACAGGTGGACTACGAGCAGTACTTC. This chain is built from TRBV20-1 and TRBJ2-7, and TRBD1 aligns with 8 junction nucleotides. Sequences DFQATT (CDR1) and SNEGSKA (CDR2) are obtained from the germline V gene (reference sequence). From its cysteine to its phenylalanine, the CDR3 spans 13 amino acids. The sequence is cut down to CDR3 DNA, 39 bases in frame from base 1. V and J are trimmed by 3 bases and 3 bases, and the gene matches miss 4 bases of the junction.